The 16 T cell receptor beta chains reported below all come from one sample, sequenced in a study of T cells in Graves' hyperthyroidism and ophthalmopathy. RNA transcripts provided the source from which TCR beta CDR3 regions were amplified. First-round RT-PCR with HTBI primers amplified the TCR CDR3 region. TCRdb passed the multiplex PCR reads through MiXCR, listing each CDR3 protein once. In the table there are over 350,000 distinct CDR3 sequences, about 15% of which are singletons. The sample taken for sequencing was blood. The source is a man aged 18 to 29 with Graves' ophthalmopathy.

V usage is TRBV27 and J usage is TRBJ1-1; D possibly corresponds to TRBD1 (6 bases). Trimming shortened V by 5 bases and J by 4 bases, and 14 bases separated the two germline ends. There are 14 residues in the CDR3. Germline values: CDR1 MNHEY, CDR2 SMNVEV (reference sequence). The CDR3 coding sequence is TGTGCCAGCAGTATCACTCAGGGGAGCACTGAAGCTTTCTTT. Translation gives CASSITQGSTEAFF.

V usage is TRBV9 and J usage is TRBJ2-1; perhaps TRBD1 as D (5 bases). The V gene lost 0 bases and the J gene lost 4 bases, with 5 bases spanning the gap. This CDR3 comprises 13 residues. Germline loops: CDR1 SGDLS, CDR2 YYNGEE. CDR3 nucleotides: TGTGCCAGCAGCGTAGGACAGTACAATGAGCAGTTCTTC. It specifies CASSVGQYNEQFF.

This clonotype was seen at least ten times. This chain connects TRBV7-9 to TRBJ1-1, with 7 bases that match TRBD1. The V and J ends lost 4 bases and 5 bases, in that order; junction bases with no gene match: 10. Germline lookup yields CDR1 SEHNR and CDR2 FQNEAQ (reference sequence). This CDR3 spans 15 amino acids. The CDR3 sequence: CASSYTRGLRTEAFF. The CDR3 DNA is TGTGCCAGCAGCTACACAAGGGGGCTTCGGACTGAAGCTTTCTTT.

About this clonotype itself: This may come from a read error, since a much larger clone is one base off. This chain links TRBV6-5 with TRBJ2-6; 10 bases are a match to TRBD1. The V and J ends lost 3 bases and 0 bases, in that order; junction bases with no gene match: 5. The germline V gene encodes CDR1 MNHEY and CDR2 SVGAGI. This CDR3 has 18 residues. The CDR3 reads CASSYVGQGLSGANVLTF. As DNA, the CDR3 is TGTGCCAGCAGTTATGTGGGACAGGGGCTCTCTGGGGCCAACGTCCTGACTTTC.

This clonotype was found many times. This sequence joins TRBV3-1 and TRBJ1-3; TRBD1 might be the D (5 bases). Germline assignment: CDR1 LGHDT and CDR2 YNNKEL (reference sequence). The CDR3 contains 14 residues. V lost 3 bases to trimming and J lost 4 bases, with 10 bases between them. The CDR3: CASSHGGLGNTIYF. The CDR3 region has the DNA TGTGCCAGCAGCCACGGGGGACTAGGAAACACCATATATTTT.

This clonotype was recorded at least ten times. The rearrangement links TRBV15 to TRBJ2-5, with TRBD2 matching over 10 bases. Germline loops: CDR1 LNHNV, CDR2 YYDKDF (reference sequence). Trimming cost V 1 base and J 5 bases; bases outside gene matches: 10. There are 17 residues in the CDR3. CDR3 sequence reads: CATSRGASGSLVETQYF. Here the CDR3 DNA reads TGTGCCACCAGCAGAGGGGCTAGCGGGAGCCTGGTGGAGACCCAGTACTTC.

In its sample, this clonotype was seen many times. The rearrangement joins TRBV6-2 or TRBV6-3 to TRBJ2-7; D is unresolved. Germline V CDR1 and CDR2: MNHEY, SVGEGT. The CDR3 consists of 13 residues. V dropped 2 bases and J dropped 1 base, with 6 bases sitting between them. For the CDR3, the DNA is TGTGCCAGCAGTTACGACAAATCCTACGAGCAGTACTTC. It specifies CASSYDKSYEQYF.

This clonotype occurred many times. For the CDR3, the DNA is TGTGCCAGCAGTTTCGGGCAGGCACCAAATTCACCCCTCCACTTT. Translation gives CASSFGQAPNSPLHF. This chain joins TRBV12-3 or TRBV12-4 and TRBJ1-6; D remains ambiguous. Trimming took off 3 bases at V and 7 bases at J, with 13 bases between the two ends. The CDR3 sequence is 15 residues long.

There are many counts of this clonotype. For the CDR3, the DNA is TGTGCCAGCAGTTTATCAGGTTATAATTCACCCCTCCACTTT. Amino acid sequence: CASSLSGYNSPLHF. The rearrangement links TRBV12-3 or TRBV12-4 to TRBJ1-6, with D unclear. The CDR3 spans 14 residues. Trimming took off 2 bases at V and 4 bases at J, with 6 bases between the two ends.

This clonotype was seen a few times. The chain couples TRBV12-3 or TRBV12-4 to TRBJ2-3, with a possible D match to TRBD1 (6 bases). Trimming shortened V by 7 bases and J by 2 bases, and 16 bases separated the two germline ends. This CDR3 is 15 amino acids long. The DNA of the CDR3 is TGTGCCAGCAAGGTGGGGACACACAACACAGATACGCAGTATTTT. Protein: CASKVGTHNTDTQYF.

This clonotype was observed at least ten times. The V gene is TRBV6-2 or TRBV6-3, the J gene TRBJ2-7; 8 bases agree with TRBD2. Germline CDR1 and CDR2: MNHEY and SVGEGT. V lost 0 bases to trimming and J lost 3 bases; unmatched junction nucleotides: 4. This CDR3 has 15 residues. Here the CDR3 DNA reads TGTGCCAGCAGTTACTCGCTAGCGGGCCACTACGAGCAGTACTTC. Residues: CASSYSLAGHYEQYF.

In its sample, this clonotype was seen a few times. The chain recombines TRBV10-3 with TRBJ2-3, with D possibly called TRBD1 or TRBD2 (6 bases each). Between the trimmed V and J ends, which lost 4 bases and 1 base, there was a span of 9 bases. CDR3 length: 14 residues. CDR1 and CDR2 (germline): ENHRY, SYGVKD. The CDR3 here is CAISGGARTDTQYF. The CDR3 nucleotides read TGTGCCATCAGTGGGGGGGCCCGCACAGATACGCAGTATTTT.

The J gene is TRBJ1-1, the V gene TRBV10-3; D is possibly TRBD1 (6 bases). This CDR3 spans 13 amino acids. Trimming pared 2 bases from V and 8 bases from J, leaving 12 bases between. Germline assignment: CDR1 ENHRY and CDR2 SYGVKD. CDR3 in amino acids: CAISEGIGQEAFF. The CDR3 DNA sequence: TGTGCCATCAGTGAGGGGATCGGACAGGAAGCTTTCTTT.

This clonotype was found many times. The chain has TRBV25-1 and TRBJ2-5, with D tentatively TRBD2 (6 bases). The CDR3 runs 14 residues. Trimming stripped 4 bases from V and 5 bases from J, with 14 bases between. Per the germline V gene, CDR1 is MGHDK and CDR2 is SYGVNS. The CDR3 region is CASSVSGGGETQYF. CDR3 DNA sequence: TGTGCCAGCAGTGTTTCGGGTGGGGGGGAGACCCAGTACTTC. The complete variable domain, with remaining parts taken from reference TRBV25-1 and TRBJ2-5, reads EADIYQTPRYLVIGTGKKITLECSQTMGHDKMYWYQQDPGMELHLIHYSYGVNSTEKGDLSSESTVSRIRTEHFPLTLESARPSHTSQYLCASSVSGGGETQYFGPGTRLLVL.

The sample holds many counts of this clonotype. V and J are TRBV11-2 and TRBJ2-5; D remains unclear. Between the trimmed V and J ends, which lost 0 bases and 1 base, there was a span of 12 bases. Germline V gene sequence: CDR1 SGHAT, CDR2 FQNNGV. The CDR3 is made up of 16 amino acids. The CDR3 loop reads CASSLERAQIQETQYF. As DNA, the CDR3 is TGTGCCAGCAGCTTAGAAAGGGCCCAAATCCAAGAGACCCAGTACTTC.

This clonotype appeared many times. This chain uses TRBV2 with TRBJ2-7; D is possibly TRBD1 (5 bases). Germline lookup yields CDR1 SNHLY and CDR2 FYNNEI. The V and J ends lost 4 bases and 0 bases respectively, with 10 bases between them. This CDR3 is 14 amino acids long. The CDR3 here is CASSVIDSSYEQYF. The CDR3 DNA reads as TGTGCCAGCAGTGTCATTGACAGCTCCTACGAGCAGTACTTC.